Sequencing of this T cell receptor (beta chain) was carried out in a study of blood T cell repertoires in COVID-19. Some clones are missing from TCRdb's copy, which holds only in-frame ones; the method was immunoSEQ multiplex PCR. The sample records approximately 440,000 clones, roughly 90% being singletons. The germline V gene encodes CDR1 MNHEY and CDR2 SVGAGI. The V and J ends lost 4 bases and 12 bases respectively, with 10 bases between them. There are 12 residues in the CDR3. In its sample, this clone was seen a few times. The sequence came from a young woman who had recovered from COVID-19. V is TRBV6-5 and J is TRBJ1-6; D is ambiguous. The sequenced material came from PBMCs or T cells enriched from blood (not recorded which). CDR3 sequence (DNA): TGTGCCAGCAGTTCCTTTGGCGGACCCCTCCACTTT. It specifies CASSSFGGPLHF.